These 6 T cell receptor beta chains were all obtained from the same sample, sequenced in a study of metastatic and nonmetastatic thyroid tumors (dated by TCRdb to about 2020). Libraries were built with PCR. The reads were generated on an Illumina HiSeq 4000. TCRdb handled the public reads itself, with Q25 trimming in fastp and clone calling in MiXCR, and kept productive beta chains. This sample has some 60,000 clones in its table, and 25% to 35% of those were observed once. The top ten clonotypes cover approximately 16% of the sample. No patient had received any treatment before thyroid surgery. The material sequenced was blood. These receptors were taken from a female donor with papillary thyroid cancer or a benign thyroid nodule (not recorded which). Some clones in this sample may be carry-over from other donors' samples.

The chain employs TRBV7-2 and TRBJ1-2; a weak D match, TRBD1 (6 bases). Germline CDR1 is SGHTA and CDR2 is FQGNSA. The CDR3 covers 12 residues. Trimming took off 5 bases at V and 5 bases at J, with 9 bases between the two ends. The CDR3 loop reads CASSPGEYGYTF. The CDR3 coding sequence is TGTGCCAGCAGCCCAGGGGAATATGGCTACACCTTC.

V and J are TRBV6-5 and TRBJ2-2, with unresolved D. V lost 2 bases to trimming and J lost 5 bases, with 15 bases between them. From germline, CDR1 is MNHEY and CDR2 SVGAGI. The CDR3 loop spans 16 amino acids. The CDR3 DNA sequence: TGTGCCAGCAGTTACCTCTCCACCCTTAATACCGGGGAGCTGTTTTTT. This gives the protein CASSYLSTLNTGELFF.

This CDR3 is CASSPLGTGKGYTF. The CDR3 nucleotides read TGCGCCAGCAGCCCCCTAGGGACAGGGAAAGGCTACACCTTC. This rearrangement joins TRBV4-1 to TRBJ1-2; 9 positions match TRBD1. Germline V gene lookup returns CDR1 MGHRA and CDR2 YSYEKL. The V gene end was trimmed by 4 bases and the J gene end by 8 bases; junction bases not matched to a gene: 8. This CDR3 has 14 amino acids.

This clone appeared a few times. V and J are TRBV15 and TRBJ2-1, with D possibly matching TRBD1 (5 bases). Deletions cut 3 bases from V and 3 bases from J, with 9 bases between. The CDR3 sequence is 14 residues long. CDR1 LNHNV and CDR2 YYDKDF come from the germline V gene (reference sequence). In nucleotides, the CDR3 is TGTGCCACCAGCAGGCATCAGGGCTACAATGAGCAGTTCTTC. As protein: CATSRHQGYNEQFF.

CDR3 sequence reads: CASNNGGNQHF. As DNA, the CDR3 is TGTGCCAGCAACAATGGGGGTAATCAGCATTTT. The rearrangement uses TRBV12-3 or TRBV12-4 and TRBJ1-5, with D possibly TRBD1 on 5 matching bases. The CDR3 runs to 11 residues. Trimming cost V 7 bases and J 13 bases, with 14 bases left between them.

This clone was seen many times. CDR3 sequence reads: CASSQEANSGRIRKETQYF. CDR3 DNA sequence: TGCGCCAGCAGCCAAGAGGCTAATAGCGGGAGGATTAGAAAAGAGACCCAGTACTTC. The V call is TRBV4-3, the J call TRBJ2-5; 10 bases map to TRBD2. Trimming took 0 bases from V and 3 from J; bases not matched to a gene: 13. This CDR3 region has 19 residues. CDR1 and CDR2 (germline): LGHNA, YSLEER.